By share, the clone carrying this TCR delta chain ranks as medium-sized. The sample is drawn from a study of gamma-delta T cells after stem cell transplantation. The V segment lost 3 bases and the J segment 0 bases; nucleotides outside the gene matches: 6. Germline V gene lookup returns CDR1 GEAIGNYY and CDR2 EKD. The CDR3 runs 18 residues. TCRdb reprocessed the RT-PCR reads through CATT. The sample contains 5,500 to 6,500 delta-chain clones, about 2.1% of which appear only once. The receptor was isolated from a human donor. It is not recorded whose cells these are; they may come from a transplant donor. This sequence joins TRDV2 and TRDJ3; TRDD3 matches at 8 bases. Sequencing input: gamma-delta T cells. The CDR3 loop is CACDGAGGVSWDTRQMFF. DNA for the CDR3: TGTGCCTGTGACGGGGCTGGGGGAGTCTCCTGGGACACCCGACAGATGTTTTTC.